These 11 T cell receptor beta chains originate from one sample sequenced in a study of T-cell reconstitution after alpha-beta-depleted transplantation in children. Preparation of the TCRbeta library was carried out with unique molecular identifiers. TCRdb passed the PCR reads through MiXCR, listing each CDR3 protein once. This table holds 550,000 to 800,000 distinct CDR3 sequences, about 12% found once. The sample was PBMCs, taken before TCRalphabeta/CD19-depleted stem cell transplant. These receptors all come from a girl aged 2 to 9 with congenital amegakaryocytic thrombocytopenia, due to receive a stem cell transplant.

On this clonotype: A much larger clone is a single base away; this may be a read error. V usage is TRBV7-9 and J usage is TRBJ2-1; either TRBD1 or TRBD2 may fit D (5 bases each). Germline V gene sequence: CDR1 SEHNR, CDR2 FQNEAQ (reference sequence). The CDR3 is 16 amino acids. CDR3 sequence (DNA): TGTGCCAGCAGCTCCCCCTTGGGACCACCAGTCAATGAGCTGTTCTTC. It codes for CASSSPLGPPVNELFF.

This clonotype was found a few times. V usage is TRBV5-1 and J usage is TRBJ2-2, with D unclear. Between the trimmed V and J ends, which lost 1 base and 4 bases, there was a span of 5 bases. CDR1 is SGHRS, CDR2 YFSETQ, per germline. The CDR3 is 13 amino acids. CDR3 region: CASSLNPTGELFF. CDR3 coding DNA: TGCGCCAGCAGCTTGAACCCCACCGGGGAGCTGTTTTTT.

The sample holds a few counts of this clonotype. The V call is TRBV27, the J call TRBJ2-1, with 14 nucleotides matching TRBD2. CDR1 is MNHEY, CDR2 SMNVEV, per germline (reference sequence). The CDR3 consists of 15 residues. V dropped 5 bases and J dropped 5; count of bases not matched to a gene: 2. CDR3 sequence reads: CASSVGLAGDNEQFF. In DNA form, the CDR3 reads TGTGCCAGCAGTGTGGGACTAGCGGGAGACAATGAGCAGTTCTTC.

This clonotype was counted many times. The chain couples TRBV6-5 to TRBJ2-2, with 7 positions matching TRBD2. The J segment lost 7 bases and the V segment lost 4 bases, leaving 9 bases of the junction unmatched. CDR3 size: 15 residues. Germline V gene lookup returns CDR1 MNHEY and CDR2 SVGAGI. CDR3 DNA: TGTGCCAGCAGTTCCTGGGGGGGAGGTATCGGGGAGCTGTTTTTT. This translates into CASSSWGGGIGELFF.

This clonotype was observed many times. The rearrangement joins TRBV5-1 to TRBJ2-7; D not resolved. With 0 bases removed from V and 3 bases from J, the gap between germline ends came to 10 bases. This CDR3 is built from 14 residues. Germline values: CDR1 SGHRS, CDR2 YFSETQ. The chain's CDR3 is CASSLGGADYEQYF. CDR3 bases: TGCGCCAGCAGCTTGGGCGGCGCCGACTACGAGCAGTACTTC.

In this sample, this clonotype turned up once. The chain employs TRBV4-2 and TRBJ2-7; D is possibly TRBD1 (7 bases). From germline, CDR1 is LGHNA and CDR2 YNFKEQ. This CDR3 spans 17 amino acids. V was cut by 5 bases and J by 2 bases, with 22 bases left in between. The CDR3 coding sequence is TGTGCCAGCAGCTACACCTATACCGCAGGGGGGACCTACGAGCAGTACTTC. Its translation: CASSYTYTAGGTYEQYF.

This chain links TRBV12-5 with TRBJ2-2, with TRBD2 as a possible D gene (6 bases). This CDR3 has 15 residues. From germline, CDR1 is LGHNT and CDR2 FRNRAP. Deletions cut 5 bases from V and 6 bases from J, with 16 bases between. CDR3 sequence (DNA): TGTGCTAGTGGTGCCCCTACAAGACTAGCCGGGGAGCTGTTTTTT. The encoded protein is CASGAPTRLAGELFF.

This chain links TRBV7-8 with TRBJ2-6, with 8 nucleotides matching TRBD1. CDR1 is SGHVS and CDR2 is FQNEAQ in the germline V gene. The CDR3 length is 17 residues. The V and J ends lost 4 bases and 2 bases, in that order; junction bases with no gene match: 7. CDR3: CASSSPDRVTGANVLTF. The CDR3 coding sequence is TGTGCCAGCAGCTCCCCGGACAGGGTAACTGGGGCCAACGTCCTGACTTTC.

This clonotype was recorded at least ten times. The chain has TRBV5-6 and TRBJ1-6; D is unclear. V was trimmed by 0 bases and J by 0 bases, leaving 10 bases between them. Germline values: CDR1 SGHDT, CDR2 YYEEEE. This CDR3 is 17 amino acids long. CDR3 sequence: CASSLEMRSSYNSPLHF. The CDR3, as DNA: TGTGCCAGCAGCTTGGAAATGCGAAGCTCCTATAATTCACCCCTCCACTTT. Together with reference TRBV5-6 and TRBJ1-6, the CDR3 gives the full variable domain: DAGVTQSPTHLIKTRGQQVTLRCSPKSGHDTVSWYQQALGQGPQFIFQYYEEEERQRGNFPDRFSGHQFPNYSSELNVNALLLGDSALYLCASSLEMRSSYNSPLHFGNGTRLTVT.

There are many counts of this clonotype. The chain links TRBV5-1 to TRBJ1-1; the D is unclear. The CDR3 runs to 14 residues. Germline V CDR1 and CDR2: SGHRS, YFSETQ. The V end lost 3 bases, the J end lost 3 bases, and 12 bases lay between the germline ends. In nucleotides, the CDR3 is TGCGCCAGCAGCTCCGGGCCAGTAGACACTGAAGCTTTCTTT. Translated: CASSSGPVDTEAFF.

DNA of the CDR3: TGTGCCAGCAGCCACCTCGTAGAGGTTGACAATGAGCAGTTCTTC. This codes for CASSHLVEVDNEQFF. The rearrangement joins TRBV7-9 to TRBJ2-1; no reliable D call. This CDR3 region has 15 residues. The germline gives CDR1 SEHNR, CDR2 FQNEAQ (reference sequence). Trimming removed 5 bases at V and 5 bases at J, with 16 bases between.